This is a list of T cell receptor beta chains from one sample in a study of cytomegalovirus exposure and HLA in healthy donors. Sequencing used immunoSEQ multiplex PCR; TCRdb keeps in-frame clones, though not all of them. The repertoire holds roughly 260,000 clones, with approximately 84% as singletons. Sequencing was performed on PBMCs. The receptors here all came from a woman in her thirties or forties in good health and CMV-seropositive. Each CDR3 is given with its conserved first and last residue. Each record gives: D gene, J gene, CDR3 length, clone size, V gene, CDR3 DNA, CDR3 protein. The D gene is left open where the match is weak. For some rows the clone size is stated as once, few or many, or as a class when expanded; others skip it.

.	TRBJ1-1	14	.	TRBV28	TGTGCCAGCAGCGAGACGGGTTGGAACACTGAAGCTTTCTTT	CASSETGWNTEAFF
TRBD1	TRBJ2-2	15	.	TRBV2	TGTGCCAGCATTCAGGGGGCCCCTAACACCGGGGAGCTGTTTTTT	CASIQGAPNTGELFF
.	TRBJ1-1	10	.	TRBV6-6	TGTGCCAGCAGTCAGGTCGAAGCTTTCTTT	CASSQVEAFF
TRBD2	TRBJ2-5	15	.	TRBV7-2	TGTGCCAGCAGCTTAGACAGGGGACTAGCCCAAATCCAGTACTTC	CASSLDRGLAQIQYF
TRBD2	TRBJ2-1	16	.	TRBV7-9	TGTGCCAGCAGCTTCGGGCTAGCGGGAGTGTACAATGAGCAGTTCTTC	CASSFGLAGVYNEQFF
.	TRBJ2-3	14	few	TRBV6-1	TGTGCCAGCAGAGAAGGGGGAGGACTGGATACGCAGTATTTT	CASREGGGLDTQYF
.	TRBJ2-1	16	.	TRBV7-3	TGTGCCAGCAGCTTAACGGACACCGACGGGTACAATGAGCAGTTCTTC	CASSLTDTDGYNEQFF
.	TRBJ2-5	13	.	TRBV5-1	TGCGCCAGCAGCTTGGTTCCACAAGAGACCCAGTACTTC	CASSLVPQETQYF
TRBD1	TRBJ1-2	14	few	TRBV5-5	TGTGCCAGCAGCTTGGCCTTAACAGGGGGGGGCTACACCTTC	CASSLALTGGGYTF
.	TRBJ2-1	16	.	TRBV28	TGTGCCAGCAGACTCGACAGACCAACAGACGACAATGAGCAGTTCTTC	CASRLDRPTDDNEQFF
.	TRBJ1-4	13	.	TRBV6-6	TGTGCCAGCAGGGGGCAGGGGAATGAAAAACTGTTTTTT	CASRGQGNEKLFF
.	TRBJ2-1	14	.	TRBV2	TGTGCCAGCAGTGCTTTCAGAACCTACAATGAGCAGTTCTTC	CASSAFRTYNEQFF
.	TRBJ2-7	18	few	TRBV7-2	TGTGCCAGCAGCTTAGAAATTTGGCGGAGGGACGCGACCTACGAGCAGTACTTC	CASSLEIWRRDATYEQYF
.	TRBJ2-7	15	few	TRBV7-6	TGTGCCAGCAGCTTAACCACAGACAGAAAGTACGAGCAGTACTTC	CASSLTTDRKYEQYF
TRBD1	TRBJ1-4	14	.	TRBV6-7	TGTGCCAGCAGTCGGGACAGGGCTAATGAAAAACTGTTTTTT	CASSRDRANEKLFF
.	TRBJ2-3	16	.	TRBV2	TGTGCCAGCACTGGTCTGTTGGCAGGGAGCACAGATACGCAGTATTTT	CASTGLLAGSTDTQYF
.	TRBJ1-1	13	once	TRBV7-9	TGTGCCAGCAGCTTAGCGGTGCAGGGTGAAGCTTTCTTT	CASSLAVQGEAFF
TRBD2	TRBJ2-7	15	.	TRBV30	TGTGCCTGGACTCCCATCGGCGGGGGGCCCTACGAGCAGTACTTC	CAWTPIGGGPYEQYF
.	TRBJ2-2	12	.	TRBV9	TGTGCCAGCAGCCCCCATTCCGGGGAGCTGTTTTTT	CASSPHSGELFF
.	TRBJ2-7	15	.	TRBV2	TGTGCCAGCAGTTTTCAGGACAGACCAACCTACGAGCAGTACTTC	CASSFQDRPTYEQYF
TRBD2	TRBJ2-7	14	.	TRBV5-4	TGTGCCAGCAGCCATGGACTAGCGGCCTACGAGCAGTACTTC	CASSHGLAAYEQYF
.	TRBJ2-3	15	.	TRBV28	TGTGCCAGCAGTTTACTAGCGCCAAGCACAGATACGCAGTATTTT	CASSLLAPSTDTQYF
.	TRBJ1-2	14	.	TRBV4-1	TGCGCCAGCAGCCAAGTAACCGGTGACTATGGCTACACCTTC	CASSQVTGDYGYTF
TRBD1	TRBJ1-5	17	.	TRBV29-1	TGCAGCGTCCTTCTGGGACAGGGTATGGAATATCGTCAGCCCCAGCATTTT	CSVLLGQGMEYRQPQHF
.	TRBJ2-3	15	.	TRBV28	TGTGCCAGCCGAAGGGAGCTCGGTTCGACAGATACGCAGTATTTT	CASRRELGSTDTQYF
.	TRBJ2-7	15	.	TRBV11-2	TGTGCCAGCAGTCAGATGAGGGATGGCGGATACGAGCAGTACTTC	CASSQMRDGGYEQYF
TRBD1	TRBJ2-7	13	.	TRBV11-2	TGTGCCAGCAGCAAACAGGGGGCCTACGAGCAGTACTTC	CASSKQGAYEQYF
TRBD1	TRBJ1-3	11	.	TRBV30	TGTGCCTGGAACAGGGGGGTCACCATATATTTT	CAWNRGVTIYF
.	TRBJ2-3	14	.	TRBV28	TGTGCCAGCAGTGGGGCCAGAAGCACAGATACGCAGTATTTT	CASSGARSTDTQYF
TRBD2	TRBJ2-1	15	.	TRBV5-1	TGCGCCAGCAGCTTGGACGGGAGGGTTTACAATGAGCAGTTCTTC	CASSLDGRVYNEQFF
.	TRBJ2-1	15	.	TRBV2	TGTGCCAGCAGTCCCACAGGGTCCTTAAACAATGAGCAGTTCTTC	CASSPTGSLNNEQFF
.	TRBJ2-7	12	.	TRBV29-1	TGCAGCGGAACTGATGCAGGGTTCGAGCAGTACTTC	CSGTDAGFEQYF
TRBD1	TRBJ1-4	15	.	TRBV9	TGTGCCAGCAGCGTCAAAACAGGGGAGGTGGAAAAACTGTTTTTT	CASSVKTGEVEKLFF
TRBD1	TRBJ2-3	15	.	TRBV6-5	TGTGCCAGCAGACTCAGGGGGTCCGGGGCAGATACGCAGTATTTT	CASRLRGSGADTQYF
TRBD1	TRBJ1-2	14	.	TRBV9	TGTGCCAGCAGCGTGACAGGGGCGGGCTATGGCTACACCTTC	CASSVTGAGYGYTF
.	TRBJ2-3	15	.	TRBV6-1	TGTGCCAGCTCAGAAGGGGGGGGGAAGGCAGATACGCAGTATTTT	CASSEGGGKADTQYF
TRBD1	TRBJ1-4	15	.	TRBV28	TGTGCCAGCAATTCAGGGGGAGAAGTTAATGAAAAACTGTTTTTT	CASNSGGEVNEKLFF
.	TRBJ2-3	13	.	TRBV11-3	TGTGCCAGCAGCTTGGGAACAGGAGATACGCAGTATTTT	CASSLGTGDTQYF
.	TRBJ2-3	16	once	TRBV7-2	TGTGCCAGCAGCCGTCCGGAGGGACAGAGCACAGATACGCAGTATTTT	CASSRPEGQSTDTQYF
.	TRBJ2-2	13	.	TRBV27	TGTGCCAGCAGTTCCCCGGGAAGGGGGGAGCTGTTTTTT	CASSSPGRGELFF
.	TRBJ2-7	15	few	TRBV5-8	TGTGCCAGCAGCTTGCACCAGGGCCCCGTCTACGAGCAGTACTTC	CASSLHQGPVYEQYF
.	TRBJ2-3	15	.	TRBV5-6	TGTGCCAGCAGCTTGAAGGTAGCGAGCACAGATACGCAGTATTTT	CASSLKVASTDTQYF
.	TRBJ2-1	14	.	TRBV27	TGTGCCAGCAGTTTCGCCCCGGGGACTTATGAGCAGTTCTTC	CASSFAPGTYEQFF